This T cell receptor beta chain was profiled in a study of CD8 T cells in Susac syndrome. V lost 2 bases, J lost 4 bases, and 17 bases lay in between. The CDR3 runs to 17 residues. Germline CDR1 reads LGHDT; CDR2 reads YNNKEL (reference sequence). TCR beta sequencing was performed on blood CD8+ and CD4+ T cells. The multiple sclerosis controls were treatment-naive patients with relapsing-remitting disease that was stable or active. It was negative isolation that provided the CD8+ and CD4+ T cells, whereas TEMRA cells were enriched by FACS. Reverse transcription used roughly 0.5 to 1 ug RNA and random hexamers. Amplification of TCR beta CDR3 used immunoSEQ multiplex PCR across 54 Vbeta and 13 Jbeta. Using its own MiXCR run on the immunoSEQ multiplex PCR reads, TCRdb lists one record per CDR3 protein. The sample shows 160,000 or so distinct CDR3 sequences, roughly 94% of them seen only once. In this sample, this clonotype turned up once.

Sequencing was done on a sample of CD4+ T cells from PBMCs. V and J are TRBV3-1 and TRBJ2-2; no clear D. The receptor was derived from a human donor with multiple sclerosis. The CDR3 loop reads CASSQTLRLGITGELFF. The CDR3 bases are TGTGCCAGCAGCCAAACCCTCCGGTTGGGGATCACCGGGGAGCTGTTTTTT.